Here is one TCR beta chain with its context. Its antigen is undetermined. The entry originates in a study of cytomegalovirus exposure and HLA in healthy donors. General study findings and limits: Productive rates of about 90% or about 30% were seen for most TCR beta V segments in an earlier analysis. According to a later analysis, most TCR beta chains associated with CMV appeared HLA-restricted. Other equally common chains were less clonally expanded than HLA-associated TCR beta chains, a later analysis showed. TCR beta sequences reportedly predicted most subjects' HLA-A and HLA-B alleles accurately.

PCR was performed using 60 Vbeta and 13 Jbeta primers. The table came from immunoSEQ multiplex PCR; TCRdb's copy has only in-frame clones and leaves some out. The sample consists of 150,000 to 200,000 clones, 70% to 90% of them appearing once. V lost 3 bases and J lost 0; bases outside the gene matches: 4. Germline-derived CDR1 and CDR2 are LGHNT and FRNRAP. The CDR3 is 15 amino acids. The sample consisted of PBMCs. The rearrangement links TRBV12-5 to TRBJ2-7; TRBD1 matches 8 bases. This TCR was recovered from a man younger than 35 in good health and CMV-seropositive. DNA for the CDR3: TGTGCTAGTGGTTTAAGGACAGGGCCCTCCTACGAGCAGTACTTC. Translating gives CASGLRTGPSYEQYF.